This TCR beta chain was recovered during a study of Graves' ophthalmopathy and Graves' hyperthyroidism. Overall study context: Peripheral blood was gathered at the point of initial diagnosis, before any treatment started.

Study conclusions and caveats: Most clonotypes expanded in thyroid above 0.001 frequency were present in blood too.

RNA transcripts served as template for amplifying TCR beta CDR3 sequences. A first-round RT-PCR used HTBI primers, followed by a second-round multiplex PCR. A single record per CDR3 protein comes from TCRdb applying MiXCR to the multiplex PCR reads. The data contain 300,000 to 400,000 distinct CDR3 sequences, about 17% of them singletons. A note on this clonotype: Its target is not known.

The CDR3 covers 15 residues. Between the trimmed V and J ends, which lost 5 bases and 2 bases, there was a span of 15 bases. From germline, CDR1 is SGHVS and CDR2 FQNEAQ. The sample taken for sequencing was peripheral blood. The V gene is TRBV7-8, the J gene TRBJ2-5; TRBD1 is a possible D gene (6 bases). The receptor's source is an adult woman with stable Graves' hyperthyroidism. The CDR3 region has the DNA TGTGCCAGCAGCATACTAGGAGGACAGCAAGAGACCCAGTACTTC. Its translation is CASSILGGQQETQYF.